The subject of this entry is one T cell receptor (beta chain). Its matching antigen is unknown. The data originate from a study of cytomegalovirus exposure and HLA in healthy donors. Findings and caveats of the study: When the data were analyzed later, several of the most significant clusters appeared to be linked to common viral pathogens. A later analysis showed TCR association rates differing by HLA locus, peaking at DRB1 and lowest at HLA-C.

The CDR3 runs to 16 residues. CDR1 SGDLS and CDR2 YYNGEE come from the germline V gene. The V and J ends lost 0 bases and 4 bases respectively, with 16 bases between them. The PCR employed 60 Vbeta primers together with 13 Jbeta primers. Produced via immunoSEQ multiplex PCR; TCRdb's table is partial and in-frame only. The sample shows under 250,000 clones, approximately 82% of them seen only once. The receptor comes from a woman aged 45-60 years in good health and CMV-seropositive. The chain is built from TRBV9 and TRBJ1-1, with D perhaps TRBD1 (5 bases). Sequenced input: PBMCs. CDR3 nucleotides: TGTGCCAGCAGCGTAGAACAGGCGCGGATCGGCACTGAAGCTTTCTTT. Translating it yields CASSVEQARIGTEAFF.